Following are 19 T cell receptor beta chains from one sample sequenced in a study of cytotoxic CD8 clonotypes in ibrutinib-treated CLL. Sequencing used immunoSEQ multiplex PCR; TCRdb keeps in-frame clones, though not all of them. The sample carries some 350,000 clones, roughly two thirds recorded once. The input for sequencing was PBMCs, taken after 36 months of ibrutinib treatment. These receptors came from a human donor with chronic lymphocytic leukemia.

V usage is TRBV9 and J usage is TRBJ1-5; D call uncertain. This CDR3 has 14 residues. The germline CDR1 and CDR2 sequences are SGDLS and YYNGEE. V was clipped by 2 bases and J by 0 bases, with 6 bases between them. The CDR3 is CASSVGSSNQPQHF. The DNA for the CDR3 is TGTGCCAGCAGCGTTGGCAGTAGCAATCAGCCCCAGCATTTT.

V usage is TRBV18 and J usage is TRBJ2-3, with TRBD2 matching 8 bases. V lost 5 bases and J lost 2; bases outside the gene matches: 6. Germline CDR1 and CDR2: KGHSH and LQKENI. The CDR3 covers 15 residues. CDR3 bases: TGTGCCAGCTCATCTTTAGCGGGATTCACAGATACGCAGTATTTT. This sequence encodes CASSSLAGFTDTQYF.

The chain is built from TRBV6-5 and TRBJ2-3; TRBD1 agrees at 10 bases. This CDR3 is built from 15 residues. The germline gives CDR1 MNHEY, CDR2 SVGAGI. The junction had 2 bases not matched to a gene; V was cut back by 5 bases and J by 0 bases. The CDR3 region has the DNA TGTGCCAGCAGTGGACAGGGGGTCAGCACAGATACGCAGTATTTT. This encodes CASSGQGVSTDTQYF.

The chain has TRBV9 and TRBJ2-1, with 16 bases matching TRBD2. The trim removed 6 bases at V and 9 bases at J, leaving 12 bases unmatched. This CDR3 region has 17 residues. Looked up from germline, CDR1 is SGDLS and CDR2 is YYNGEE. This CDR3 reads CASTVGTSGGASFEQFF. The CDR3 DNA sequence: TGTGCCAGCACCGTCGGGACTAGCGGGGGGGCTTCCTTTGAGCAGTTCTTC. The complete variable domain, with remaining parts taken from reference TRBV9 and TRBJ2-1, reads DSGVTQTPKHLITATGQRVTLRCSPRSGDLSVYWYQQSLDQGLQFLIQYYNGEERAKGNILERFSAQQFPDLHSELNLSSLELGDSALYFCASTVGTSGGASFEQFFGPGTRLTVL.

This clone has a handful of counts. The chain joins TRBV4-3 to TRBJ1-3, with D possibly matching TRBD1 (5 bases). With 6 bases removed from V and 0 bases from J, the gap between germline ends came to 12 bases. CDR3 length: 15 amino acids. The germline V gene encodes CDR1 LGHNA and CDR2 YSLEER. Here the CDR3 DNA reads TGCGCCAGCAGTAGAGTACAGGCCTCTGGAAACACCATATATTTT. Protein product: CASSRVQASGNTIYF.

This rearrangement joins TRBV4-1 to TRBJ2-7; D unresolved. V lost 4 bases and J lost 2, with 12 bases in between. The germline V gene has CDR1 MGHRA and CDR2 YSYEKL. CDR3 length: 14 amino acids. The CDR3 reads CASSPIGSTYEQYF. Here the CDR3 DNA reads TGCGCCAGCAGCCCCATTGGCAGTACCTACGAGCAGTACTTC.

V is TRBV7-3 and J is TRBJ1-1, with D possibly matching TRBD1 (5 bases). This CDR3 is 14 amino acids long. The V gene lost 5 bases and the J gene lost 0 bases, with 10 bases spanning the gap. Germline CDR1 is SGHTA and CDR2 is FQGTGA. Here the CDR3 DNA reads TGTGCCAGCAGCGCGAGGGGTATGAACACTGAAGCTTTCTTT. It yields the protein CASSARGMNTEAFF.

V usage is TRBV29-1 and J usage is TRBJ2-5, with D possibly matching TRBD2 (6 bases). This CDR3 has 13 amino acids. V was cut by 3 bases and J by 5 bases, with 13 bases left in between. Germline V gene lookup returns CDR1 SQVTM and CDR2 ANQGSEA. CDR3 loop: CSVDMAGLETQYF. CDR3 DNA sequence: TGCAGCGTTGACATGGCGGGACTCGAGACCCAGTACTTC.

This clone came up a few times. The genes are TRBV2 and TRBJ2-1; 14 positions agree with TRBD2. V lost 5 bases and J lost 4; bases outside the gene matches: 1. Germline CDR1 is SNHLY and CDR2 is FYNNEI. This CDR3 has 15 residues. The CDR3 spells CASSRLAGGYNEQFF. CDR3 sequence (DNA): TGTGCCAGCAGTCGACTAGCGGGGGGGTACAATGAGCAGTTCTTC.

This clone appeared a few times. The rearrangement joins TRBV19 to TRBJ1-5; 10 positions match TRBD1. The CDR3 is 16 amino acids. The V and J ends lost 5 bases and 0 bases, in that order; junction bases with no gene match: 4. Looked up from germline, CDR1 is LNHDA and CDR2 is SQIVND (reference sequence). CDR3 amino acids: CASSWDRGYSNQPQHF. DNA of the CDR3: TGTGCCAGTAGTTGGGACAGGGGATATAGCAATCAGCCCCAGCATTTT.

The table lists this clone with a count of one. The CDR3 loop is CSVALDSLSGNTIYF. CDR3 in DNA: TGCAGCGTCGCCCTCGACAGTCTCTCTGGAAACACCATATATTTT. J is TRBJ1-3 and V is TRBV29-1, with D possibly being TRBD1 (5 bases). The CDR3 spans 15 residues. V was trimmed by 6 bases and J by 0 bases, leaving 15 bases between them. The germline V gene encodes CDR1 SQVTM and CDR2 ANQGSEA.

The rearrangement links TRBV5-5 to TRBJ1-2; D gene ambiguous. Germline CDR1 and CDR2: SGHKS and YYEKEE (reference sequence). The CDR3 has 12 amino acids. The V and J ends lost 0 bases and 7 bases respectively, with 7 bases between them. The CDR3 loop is CASSLDAGGYTF. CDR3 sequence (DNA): TGTGCCAGCAGCTTGGACGCGGGTGGCTACACCTTC. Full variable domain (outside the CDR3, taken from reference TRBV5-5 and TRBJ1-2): DAGVTQSPTHLIKTRGQQVTLRCSPISGHKSVSWYQQVLGQGPQFIFQYYEKEERGRGNFPDRFSARQFPNYSSELNVNALLLGDSALYLCASSLDAGGYTFGSGTRLTVV.

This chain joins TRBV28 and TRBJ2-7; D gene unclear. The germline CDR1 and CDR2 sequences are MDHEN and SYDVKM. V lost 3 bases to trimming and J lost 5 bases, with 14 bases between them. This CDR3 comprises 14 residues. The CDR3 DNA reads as TGTGCCAGCAGTTTCCCTGGGTCTTCCGACGAGCAGTACTTC. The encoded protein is CASSFPGSSDEQYF.

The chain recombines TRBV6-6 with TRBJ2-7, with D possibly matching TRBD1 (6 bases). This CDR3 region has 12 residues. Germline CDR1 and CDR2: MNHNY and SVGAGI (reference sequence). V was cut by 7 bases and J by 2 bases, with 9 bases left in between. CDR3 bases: TGTGCCAGCAAAGGGGGACCCTACGAGCAGTACTTC. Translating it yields CASKGGPYEQYF.

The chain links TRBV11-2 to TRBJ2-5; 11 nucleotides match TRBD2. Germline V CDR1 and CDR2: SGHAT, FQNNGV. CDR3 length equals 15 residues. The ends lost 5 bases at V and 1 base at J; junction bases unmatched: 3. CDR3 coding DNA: TGTGCCAGCAGCAAACTAGCGGGGGCCCAAGAGACCCAGTACTTC. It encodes CASSKLAGAQETQYF.

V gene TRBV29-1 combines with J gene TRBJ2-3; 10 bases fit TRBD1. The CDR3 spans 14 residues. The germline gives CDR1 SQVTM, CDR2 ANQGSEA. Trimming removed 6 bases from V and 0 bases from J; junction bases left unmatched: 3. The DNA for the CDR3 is TGCAGCGTGGGACAGGGGAAAAGCACAGATACGCAGTATTTT. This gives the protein CSVGQGKSTDTQYF.

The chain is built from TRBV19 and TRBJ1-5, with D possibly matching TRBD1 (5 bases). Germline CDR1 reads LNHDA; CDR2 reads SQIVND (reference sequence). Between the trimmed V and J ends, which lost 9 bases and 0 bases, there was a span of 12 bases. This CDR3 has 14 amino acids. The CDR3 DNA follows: TGTGCCAGCCGGGACTTACCTAGCAATCAGCCCCAGCATTTT. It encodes CASRDLPSNQPQHF. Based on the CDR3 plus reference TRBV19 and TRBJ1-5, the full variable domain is DGGITQSPKYLFRKEGQNVTLSCEQNLNHDAMYWYRQDPGQGLRLIYYSQIVNDFQKGDIAEGYSVSREKKESFPLTVTSAQKNPTAFYLCASRDLPSNQPQHFGDGTRLSIL.

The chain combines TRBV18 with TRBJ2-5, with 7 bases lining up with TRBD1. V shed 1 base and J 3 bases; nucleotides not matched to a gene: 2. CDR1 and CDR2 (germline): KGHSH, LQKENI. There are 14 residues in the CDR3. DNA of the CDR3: TGTGCCAGCTCACCACAGGGGGCGGAAGAGACCCAGTACTTC. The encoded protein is CASSPQGAEETQYF.

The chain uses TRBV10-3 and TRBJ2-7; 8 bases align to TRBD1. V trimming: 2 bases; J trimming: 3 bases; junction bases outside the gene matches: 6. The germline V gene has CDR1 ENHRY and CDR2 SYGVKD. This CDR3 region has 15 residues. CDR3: CAISEPGQGLYEQYF. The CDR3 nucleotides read TGTGCCATCAGTGAGCCAGGACAGGGCCTCTACGAGCAGTACTTC.